Considering frequency, the clone carrying this T cell receptor beta chain is large. The antigen remains unidentified. The CDR3 has 13 amino acids. Germline CDR1 and CDR2: SGHRS and YFSETQ. 5'RACE template switching with UMIs generated TCR beta cDNA. TCRdb reanalyzed the 5' RACE reads, giving one entry per CDR3 protein sequence and no DNA. The listing records about 8,000 distinct CDR3 sequences. This entry belongs to a study of T cells expressing NK-cell markers. About the research overall: One of eight sequenced donors was HCMV-seronegative; the other seven were seropositive.

Study-level findings and limits: Leadership of the CD3+CD56-NKG2C+ fraction also belonged to these clonotypes in several donors. Among CD8+ T cells from six donors, dominant NKG2C+ clonotypes accounted for about 1.0-7.0%.

Specimen: blood T cells: a sorted CD56 or NKG2C T cell subset, CD4+ or CD8+ T cells, or bulk PBMC T cells (not recorded which). This chain links TRBV5-1 with TRBJ2-7. The clonotype was recovered from a young man in good health. The CDR3 reads CASRWTGGHEQYF.